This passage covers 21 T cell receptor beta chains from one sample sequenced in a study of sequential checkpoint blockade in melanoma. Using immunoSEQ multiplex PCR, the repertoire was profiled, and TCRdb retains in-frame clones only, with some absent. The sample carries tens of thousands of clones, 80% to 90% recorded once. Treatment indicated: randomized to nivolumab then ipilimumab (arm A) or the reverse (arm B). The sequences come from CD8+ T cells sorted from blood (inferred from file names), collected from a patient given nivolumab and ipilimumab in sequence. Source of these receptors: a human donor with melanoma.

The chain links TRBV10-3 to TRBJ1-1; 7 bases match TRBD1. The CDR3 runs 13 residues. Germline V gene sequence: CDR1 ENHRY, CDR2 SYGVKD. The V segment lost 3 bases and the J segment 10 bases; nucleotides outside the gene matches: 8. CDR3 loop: CAISDSGQKGAFF. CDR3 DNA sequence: TGTGCCATCAGTGACTCGGGACAGAAAGGAGCTTTCTTT.

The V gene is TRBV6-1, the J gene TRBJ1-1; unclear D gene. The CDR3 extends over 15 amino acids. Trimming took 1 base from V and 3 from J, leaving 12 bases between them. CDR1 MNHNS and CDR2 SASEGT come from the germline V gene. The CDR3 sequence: CASSEGGLGYTEAFF. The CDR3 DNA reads TGTGCCAGCAGTGAAGGAGGGCTGGGGTACACTGAAGCTTTCTTT.

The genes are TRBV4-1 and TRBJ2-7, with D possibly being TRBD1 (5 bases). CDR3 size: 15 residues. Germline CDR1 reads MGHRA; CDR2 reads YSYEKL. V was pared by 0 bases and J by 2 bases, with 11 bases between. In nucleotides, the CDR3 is TGCGCCAGCAGCCAAGAATTGGACAACCCCTACGAGCAGTACTTC. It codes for CASSQELDNPYEQYF.

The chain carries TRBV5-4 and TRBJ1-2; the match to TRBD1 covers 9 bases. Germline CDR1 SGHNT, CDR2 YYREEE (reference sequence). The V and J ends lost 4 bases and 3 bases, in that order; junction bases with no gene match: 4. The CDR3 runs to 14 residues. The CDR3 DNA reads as TGTGCCAGCAGCCCCGACAGGGGGTACTATGGCTACACCTTC. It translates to CASSPDRGYYGYTF.

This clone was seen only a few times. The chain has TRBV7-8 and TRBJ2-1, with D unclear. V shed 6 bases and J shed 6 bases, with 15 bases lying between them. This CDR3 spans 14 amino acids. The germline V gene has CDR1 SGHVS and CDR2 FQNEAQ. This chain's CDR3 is CASSDSAEANEQFF. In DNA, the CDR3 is TGTGCCAGCAGTGACTCGGCGGAAGCCAATGAGCAGTTCTTC.

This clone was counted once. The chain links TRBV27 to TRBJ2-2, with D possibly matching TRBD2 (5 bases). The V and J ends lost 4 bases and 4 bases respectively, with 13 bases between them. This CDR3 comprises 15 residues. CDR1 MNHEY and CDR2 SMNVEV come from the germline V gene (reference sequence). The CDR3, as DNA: TGTGCCAGCAGTTGGCTTAGCGAGGGCACCGGGGAGCTGTTTTTT. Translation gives CASSWLSEGTGELFF.

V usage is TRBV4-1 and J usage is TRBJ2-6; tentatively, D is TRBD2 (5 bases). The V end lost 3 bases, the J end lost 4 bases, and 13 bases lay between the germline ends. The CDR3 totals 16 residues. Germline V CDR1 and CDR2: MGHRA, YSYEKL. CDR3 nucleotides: TGCGCCAGCAGCCATCCTACCTCGGGAGGGGCCAACGTCCTGACTTTC. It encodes CASSHPTSGGANVLTF.

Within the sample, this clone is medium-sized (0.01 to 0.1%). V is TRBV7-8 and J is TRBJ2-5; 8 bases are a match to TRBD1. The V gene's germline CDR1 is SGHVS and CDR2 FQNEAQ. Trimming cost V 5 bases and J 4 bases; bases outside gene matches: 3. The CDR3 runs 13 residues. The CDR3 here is CASSPDRAETQYF. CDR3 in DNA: TGTGCCAGCAGCCCGGACAGGGCAGAGACCCAGTACTTC.

CDR3 amino acids: CASSQDGSSGGAAETQYF. The CDR3 DNA is TGCGCCAGCAGCCAAGATGGGAGTAGCGGGGGGGCTGCAGAGACCCAGTACTTC. The rearrangement links TRBV4-3 to TRBJ2-5, with TRBD2 identical over 11 bases. The CDR3 contains 18 residues. CDR1 LGHNA and CDR2 YSLEER come from the germline V gene. The V segment lost 0 bases and the J segment 4 bases; nucleotides outside the gene matches: 10.

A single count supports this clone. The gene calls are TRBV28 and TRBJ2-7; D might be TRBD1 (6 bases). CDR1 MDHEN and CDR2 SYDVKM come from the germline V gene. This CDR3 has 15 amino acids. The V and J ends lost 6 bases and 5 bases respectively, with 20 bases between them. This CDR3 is CASSDLDRIYDEQYF. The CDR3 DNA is TGTGCCAGCAGCGACCTCGACAGGATTTACGACGAGCAGTACTTC.

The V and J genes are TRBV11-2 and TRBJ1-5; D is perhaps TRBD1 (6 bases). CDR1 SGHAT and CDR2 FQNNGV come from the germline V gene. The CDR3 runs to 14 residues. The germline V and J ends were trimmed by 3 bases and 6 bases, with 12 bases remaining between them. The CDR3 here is CASSLGGRSQPQHF. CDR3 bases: TGTGCCAGCAGCTTGGGGGGGCGAAGTCAGCCCCAGCATTTT.

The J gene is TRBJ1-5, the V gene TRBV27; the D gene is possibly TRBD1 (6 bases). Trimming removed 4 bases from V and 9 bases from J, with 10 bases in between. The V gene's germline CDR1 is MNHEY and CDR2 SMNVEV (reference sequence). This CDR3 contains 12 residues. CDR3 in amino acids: CASSSRGSPQHF. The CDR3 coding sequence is TGTGCCAGCAGTTCCAGGGGATCGCCCCAGCATTTT.

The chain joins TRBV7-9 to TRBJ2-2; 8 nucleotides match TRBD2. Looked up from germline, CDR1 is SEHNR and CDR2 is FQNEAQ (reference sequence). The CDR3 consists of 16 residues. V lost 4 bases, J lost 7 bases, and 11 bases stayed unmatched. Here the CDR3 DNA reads TGTGCCAGCAGCTCAGAAACAAGCGGGAGAGGCGGGGAGCTGTTTTTT. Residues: CASSSETSGRGGELFF.

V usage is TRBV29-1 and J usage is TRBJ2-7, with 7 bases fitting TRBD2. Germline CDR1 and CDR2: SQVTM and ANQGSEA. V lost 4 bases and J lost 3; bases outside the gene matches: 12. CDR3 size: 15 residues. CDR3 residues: CSVGGLAENLYEQYF. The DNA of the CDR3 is TGCAGCGTTGGAGGGCTAGCGGAGAATCTCTACGAGCAGTACTTC.

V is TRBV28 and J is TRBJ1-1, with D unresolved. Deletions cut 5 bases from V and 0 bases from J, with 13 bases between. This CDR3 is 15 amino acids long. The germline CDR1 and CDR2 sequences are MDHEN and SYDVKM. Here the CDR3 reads CASSPHNQMNTEAFF. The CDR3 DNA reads TGTGCCAGCAGTCCGCACAATCAGATGAACACTGAAGCTTTCTTT. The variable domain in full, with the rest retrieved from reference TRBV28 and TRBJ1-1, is DVKVTQSSRYLVKRTGEKVFLECVQDMDHENMFWYRQDPGLGLRLIYFSYDVKMKEKGDIPEGYSVSREKKERFSLILESASTNQTSMYLCASSPHNQMNTEAFFGQGTRLTVV.

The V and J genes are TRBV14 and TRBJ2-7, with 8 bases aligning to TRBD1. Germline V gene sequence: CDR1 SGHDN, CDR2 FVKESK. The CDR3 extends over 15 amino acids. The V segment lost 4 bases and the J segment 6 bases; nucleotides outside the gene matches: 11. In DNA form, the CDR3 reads TGTGCCAGCAGCCCAGTGGGGGATACAGGGGGCGAGCAGTACTTC. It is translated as CASSPVGDTGGEQYF.

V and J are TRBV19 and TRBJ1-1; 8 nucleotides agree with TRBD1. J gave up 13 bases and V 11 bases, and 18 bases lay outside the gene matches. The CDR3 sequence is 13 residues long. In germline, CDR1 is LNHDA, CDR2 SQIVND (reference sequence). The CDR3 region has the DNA TGTGCCTCTCGGTTAGGGACAGGAACGGGAGGTTTCTTT. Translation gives CASRLGTGTGGFF.

The CDR3 DNA is TGCGCCAGCAGCCCGAACAGGGGGCTGGTCTATGGCTACACCTTC. The encoded protein is CASSPNRGLVYGYTF. J is TRBJ1-2 and V is TRBV5-1; 9 nucleotides line up with TRBD1. J was trimmed by 4 bases and V by 4 bases; bases with no gene match: 8. This CDR3 has 15 residues. Germline V gene data show CDR1 as SGHRS and CDR2 as YFSETQ. The full variable domain, completed using reference TRBV5-1 and TRBJ1-2, is KAGVTQTPRYLIKTRGQQVTLSCSPISGHRSVSWYQQTPGQGLQFLFEYFSETQRNKGNFPGRFSGRQFSNSRSEMNVSTLELGDSALYLCASSPNRGLVYGYTFGSGTRLTVV.

The CDR3 region is CASGTSGYNEQFF. In DNA form, the CDR3 reads TGTGCCAGCGGGACTAGCGGGTACAATGAGCAGTTCTTC. The chain is built from TRBV27 and TRBJ2-1; TRBD2 agrees at 12 bases. The CDR3 totals 13 residues. CDR1 is MNHEY, CDR2 SMNVEV, per germline (reference sequence). Germline trimming cut 8 bases from V and 4 bases from J; bases unmatched to any gene: 0.

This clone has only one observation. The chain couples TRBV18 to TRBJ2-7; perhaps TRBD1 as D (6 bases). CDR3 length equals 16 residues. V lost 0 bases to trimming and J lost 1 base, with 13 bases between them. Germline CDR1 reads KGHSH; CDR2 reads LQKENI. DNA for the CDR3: TGTGCCAGCTCACCACCGTGGCAGGGGTCTTCCTACGAGCAGTACTTC. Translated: CASSPPWQGSSYEQYF.

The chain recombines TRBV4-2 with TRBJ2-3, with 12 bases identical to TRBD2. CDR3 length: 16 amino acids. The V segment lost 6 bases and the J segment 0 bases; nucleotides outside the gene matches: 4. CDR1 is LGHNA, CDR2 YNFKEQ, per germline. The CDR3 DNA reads TGTGCCAGCAGTCGGACTAGCGGGAAAAGCACAGATACGCAGTATTTT. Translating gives CASSRTSGKSTDTQYF.